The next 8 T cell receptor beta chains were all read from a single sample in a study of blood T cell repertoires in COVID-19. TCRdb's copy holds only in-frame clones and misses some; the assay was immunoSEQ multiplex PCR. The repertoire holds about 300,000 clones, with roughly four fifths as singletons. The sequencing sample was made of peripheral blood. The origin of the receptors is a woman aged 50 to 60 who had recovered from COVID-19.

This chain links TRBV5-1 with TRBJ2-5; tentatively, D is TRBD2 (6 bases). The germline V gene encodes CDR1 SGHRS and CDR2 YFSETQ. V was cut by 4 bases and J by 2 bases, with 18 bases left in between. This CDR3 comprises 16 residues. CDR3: CASSPNAGGTQETQYF. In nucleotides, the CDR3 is TGCGCCAGCAGCCCGAACGCGGGCGGGACGCAAGAGACCCAGTACTTC.

This CDR3 is CASGPLDSYNEQFF. The DNA for the CDR3 is TGTGCCAGCGGCCCCCTCGACAGCTACAATGAGCAGTTCTTC. The chain carries TRBV27 and TRBJ2-1; TRBD1 might be the D (5 bases). Germline V gene sequence: CDR1 MNHEY, CDR2 SMNVEV (reference sequence). The CDR3 runs to 14 residues. The ends were cut back, 8 bases at V and 3 bases at J, with 14 bases in the middle.

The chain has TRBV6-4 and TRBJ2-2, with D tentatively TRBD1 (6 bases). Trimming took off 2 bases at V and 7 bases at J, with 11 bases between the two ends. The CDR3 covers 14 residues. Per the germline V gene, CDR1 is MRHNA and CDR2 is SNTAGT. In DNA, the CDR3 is TGTGCCAGCAGTGACAGTCAGGGGATCGGGGAGCTGTTTTTT. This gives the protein CASSDSQGIGELFF.

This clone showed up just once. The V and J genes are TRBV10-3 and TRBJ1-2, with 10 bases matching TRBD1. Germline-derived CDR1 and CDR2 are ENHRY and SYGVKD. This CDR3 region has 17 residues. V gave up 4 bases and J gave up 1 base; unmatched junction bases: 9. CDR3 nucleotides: TGTGCCATCAGTGCTGGAGACAGGGGGCAGGGTAACTATGGCTACACCTTC. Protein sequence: CAISAGDRGQGNYGYTF.

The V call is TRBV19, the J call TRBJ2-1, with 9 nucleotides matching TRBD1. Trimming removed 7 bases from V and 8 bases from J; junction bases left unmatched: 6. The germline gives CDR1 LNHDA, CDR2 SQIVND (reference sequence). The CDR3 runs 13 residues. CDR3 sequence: CASNRDRAYEQFF. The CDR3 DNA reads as TGTGCCAGTAACCGGGACAGGGCATATGAGCAGTTCTTC.

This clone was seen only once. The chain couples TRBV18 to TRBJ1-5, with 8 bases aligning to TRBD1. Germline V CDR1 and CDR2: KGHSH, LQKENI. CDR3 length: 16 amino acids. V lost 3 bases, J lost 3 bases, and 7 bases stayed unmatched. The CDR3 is CASSPIRTGPNQPQHF. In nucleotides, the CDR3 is TGTGCCAGCTCACCGATAAGGACAGGGCCCAATCAGCCCCAGCATTTT.

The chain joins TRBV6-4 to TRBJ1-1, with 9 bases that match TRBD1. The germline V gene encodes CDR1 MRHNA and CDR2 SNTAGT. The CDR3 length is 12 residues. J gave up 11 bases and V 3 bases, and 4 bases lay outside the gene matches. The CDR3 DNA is TGTGCCAGCAGTGATGGGGACAGGGCGGCTTTCTTT. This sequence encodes CASSDGDRAAFF.

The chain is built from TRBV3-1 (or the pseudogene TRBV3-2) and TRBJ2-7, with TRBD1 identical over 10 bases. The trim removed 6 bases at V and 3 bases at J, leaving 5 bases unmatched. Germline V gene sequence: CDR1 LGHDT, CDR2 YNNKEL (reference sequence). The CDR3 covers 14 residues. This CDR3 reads CASRRGQGVYEQYF. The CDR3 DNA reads TGTGCCAGCAGGCGCGGACAGGGGGTCTACGAGCAGTACTTC.